The rows below give T cell receptor beta chains drawn from one sample of a study of blood T cell repertoires in COVID-19. Sequencing was performed with immunoSEQ multiplex PCR; in TCRdb, only in-frame clones are kept and a portion is missing. The table lists 160,000 or so clones, 81% of them singletons. The sample taken for sequencing was PBMCs or T cells enriched from blood (not recorded which). Every receptor here comes from a woman in her thirties or forties with acute COVID-19. Each CDR3 is given with its conserved first and last residue. D genes are given only for firm matches. The listing skips clone size in some rows; elsewhere it reads once, few, many or a size class.

CDR3nt: TGTGCCAGCAGCTCTCCCGGGACTAGGGACAATGAGCAGTTCTTC
CDR3aa: CASSSPGTRDNEQFF
v_gene: TRBV5-4
d_gene: TRBD2
abundance: few
j_gene: TRBJ2-1

CDR3nt: TGCGCCAGCAGCCAAGAAGGACAACGTTTTTACAATGAGCAGTTCTTC
CDR3aa: CASSQEGQRFYNEQFF
v_gene: TRBV4-1
d_gene: .
abundance: .
j_gene: TRBJ2-1

CDR3nt: TGTGCCAGTAGTATCACCGTCGACAGGGCTAACTATGGCTACACCTTC
CDR3aa: CASSITVDRANYGYTF
v_gene: TRBV19
d_gene: TRBD1
abundance: .
j_gene: TRBJ1-2

CDR3nt: TGTGCCAGCAGCTTACAGATTTCTGGAAACACCATATATTTT
CDR3aa: CASSLQISGNTIYF
v_gene: TRBV5-6
d_gene: .
abundance: once
j_gene: TRBJ1-3

CDR3nt: TGTGCCAGCAGTTGGGGCGGAATGAACACTGAAGCTTTCTTT
CDR3aa: CASSWGGMNTEAFF
v_gene: TRBV27
d_gene: .
abundance: .
j_gene: TRBJ1-1

CDR3nt: TGTGCCATCAGTGAGCCGCCGGGGCAGGGGTCCTACGAGCAGTACTTC
CDR3aa: CAISEPPGQGSYEQYF
v_gene: TRBV10-3
d_gene: .
abundance: .
j_gene: TRBJ2-7

CDR3nt: TGTGCCTGTCTTGGGACAGGGGTACACGAGCAGTACTTC
CDR3aa: CACLGTGVHEQYF
v_gene: TRBV30
d_gene: TRBD1
abundance: .
j_gene: TRBJ2-7

CDR3nt: TGTGCCAGCAGATACGCCGGGGGCTATGGCTACACCTTC
CDR3aa: CASRYAGGYGYTF
v_gene: TRBV27
d_gene: .
abundance: .
j_gene: TRBJ1-2

CDR3nt: TGTGCCAGCAGCCCCGATGCGGGCGAGCAGTACTTC
CDR3aa: CASSPDAGEQYF
v_gene: TRBV11-2
d_gene: .
abundance: once
j_gene: TRBJ2-7

CDR3nt: TGTGCCAGCAGTTACCGGGGAGTGGGTGGCTACACCTTC
CDR3aa: CASSYRGVGGYTF
v_gene: TRBV6-5
d_gene: .
abundance: .
j_gene: TRBJ1-2

CDR3nt: TGTGCCAGCAGTGCGGCTCGTTTGTACTACACCTTC
CDR3aa: CASSAARLYYTF
v_gene: TRBV28
d_gene: .
abundance: .
j_gene: TRBJ1-2

CDR3nt: TGTGCCAGCAGCCTAGAGACAGGGGGCTGGGAAACTGAAGCTTTCTTT
CDR3aa: CASSLETGGWETEAFF
v_gene: TRBV7-6
d_gene: TRBD1
abundance: .
j_gene: TRBJ1-1

CDR3nt: TGTGCCAGCAGCCAATTGACGGGGGAGACCCAGTACTTC
CDR3aa: CASSQLTGETQYF
v_gene: TRBV11-3
d_gene: .
abundance: .
j_gene: TRBJ2-5

CDR3nt: TGTGCCTCTACCGGGGGGCATGAGCAGTTCTTC
CDR3aa: CASTGGHEQFF
v_gene: TRBV7-9
d_gene: .
abundance: .
j_gene: TRBJ2-1

CDR3nt: TGTGCCAGCAGTGATCTGCGGGGGCGTGACTATGGCTACACCTTC
CDR3aa: CASSDLRGRDYGYTF
v_gene: TRBV6-1
d_gene: .
abundance: once
j_gene: TRBJ1-2

CDR3nt: TGTGCCAGCAGCCCTATCTTGGGGACAGGGTTCGGCTACACCTTC
CDR3aa: CASSPILGTGFGYTF
v_gene: TRBV7-9
d_gene: TRBD1
abundance: .
j_gene: TRBJ1-2

CDR3nt: TGTGCCAGCAGCCAAGACAGATTGTATGGCTACACCTTC
CDR3aa: CASSQDRLYGYTF
v_gene: TRBV28
d_gene: .
abundance: .
j_gene: TRBJ1-2

CDR3nt: TGTGCCAGCAGGGCGACAGGGGGGCACTATGGCTACACCTTC
CDR3aa: CASRATGGHYGYTF
v_gene: TRBV6-5
d_gene: TRBD1
abundance: few
j_gene: TRBJ1-2

CDR3nt: TGTGCCAGTAGTAAACAGGTCGCCCAGCCCCAGCATTTT
CDR3aa: CASSKQVAQPQHF
v_gene: TRBV19
d_gene: .
abundance: few
j_gene: TRBJ1-5

CDR3nt: TGTGCCAGCACCCCTCTAGCGCGCTCCTACAATGAGCAGTTCTTC
CDR3aa: CASTPLARSYNEQFF
v_gene: TRBV7-2
d_gene: .
abundance: .
j_gene: TRBJ2-1

CDR3nt: TGTGCCAGCAGCCTCCGGGATACGCAGTATTTT
CDR3aa: CASSLRDTQYF
v_gene: TRBV5-6
d_gene: .
abundance: .
j_gene: TRBJ2-3

CDR3nt: TGTGCCAGCAGCTCGCCCGGGACTCCCGAGGCGGTTAACTATGGCTACACCTTC
CDR3aa: CASSSPGTPEAVNYGYTF
v_gene: TRBV7-2
d_gene: .
abundance: .
j_gene: TRBJ1-2

CDR3nt: TGTGCCAGCAGCGGGGGGGGGAGTAAAGGAAATACGCAGTATTTT
CDR3aa: CASSGGGSKGNTQYF
v_gene: TRBV7-8
d_gene: TRBD2
abundance: .
j_gene: TRBJ2-3

CDR3nt: TGTGCCAGCAGCTCGAGATTACAGGGAAGCACCGGGGAGCTGTTTTTT
CDR3aa: CASSSRLQGSTGELFF
v_gene: TRBV11-2
d_gene: .
abundance: .
j_gene: TRBJ2-2

CDR3nt: TGTGCCAGCCCCACCGGGGGACAGCAGACAGATACGCAGTATTTT
CDR3aa: CASPTGGQQTDTQYF
v_gene: TRBV6-4
d_gene: .
abundance: .
j_gene: TRBJ2-3

CDR3nt: TGCGCCAGCAGCTTGGCCCGAGCGGGGAACACCGGGGAGCTGTTTTTT
CDR3aa: CASSLARAGNTGELFF
v_gene: TRBV5-1
d_gene: .
abundance: few
j_gene: TRBJ2-2

CDR3nt: TGTGCCAGCAGCTTAGGTGCAGGGGGCTACCTTTACACCTTC
CDR3aa: CASSLGAGGYLYTF
v_gene: TRBV11-2
d_gene: TRBD1
abundance: once
j_gene: TRBJ1-2

CDR3nt: TGTGCCAGCAGCTTGTCTCCTGAGAGAGCCGGGGAGCTGTTTTTT
CDR3aa: CASSLSPERAGELFF
v_gene: TRBV5-4
d_gene: .
abundance: .
j_gene: TRBJ2-2

CDR3nt: TGTGCCAGCAGTGGGTCCGCCGCATGGAGCGCTTGGACCTACGAGCAGTACTTC
CDR3aa: CASSGSAAWSAWTYEQYF
v_gene: TRBV2
d_gene: .
abundance: .
j_gene: TRBJ2-7

CDR3nt: TGTGCCAGTAGGACCAACCGGGACAGGGGGCCCGGAGGGCCCCAGCATTTT
CDR3aa: CASRTNRDRGPGGPQHF
v_gene: TRBV19
d_gene: TRBD1
abundance: .
j_gene: TRBJ1-5

CDR3nt: TGTGCCTGGAGTCGGGGTGGCGAGACCCAGTACTTC
CDR3aa: CAWSRGGETQYF
v_gene: TRBV30
d_gene: .
abundance: .
j_gene: TRBJ2-5

CDR3nt: TGTGCCAGCAGCTTGGGCAGGGAAGTTGAAAAACTGTTTTTT
CDR3aa: CASSLGREVEKLFF
v_gene: TRBV5-5
d_gene: .
abundance: .
j_gene: TRBJ1-4

CDR3nt: TGTGCCACCAGCAGCTGGGGCTGGGACTCGGCGGCAACCGGGGAGCTGTTTTTT
CDR3aa: CATSSWGWDSAATGELFF
v_gene: TRBV15
d_gene: .
abundance: .
j_gene: TRBJ2-2

CDR3nt: TGTGCCAGCAGCCCCACTAGCGGGAGGGCCAAAAACATTCAGTACTTC
CDR3aa: CASSPTSGRAKNIQYF
v_gene: TRBV7-2
d_gene: TRBD2
abundance: .
j_gene: TRBJ2-4

CDR3nt: TGTGCCAGCAGCTTAAGGAGGGCCCCCTACAATGAGCAGTTCTTC
CDR3aa: CASSLRRAPYNEQFF
v_gene: TRBV3-1/TRBV3-2
d_gene: .
abundance: .
j_gene: TRBJ2-1